This T cell receptor (beta chain) is from a study of CD8 T cells in ankylosing spondylitis. The study's findings and limits: Eight or nine highly homologous variants formed a TCR beta motif that appeared characteristic of ankylosing spondylitis blood. Significant enrichment of disease-linked clones was reportedly seen in matched ankylosing spondylitis synovial fluid. In synovial fluid and blood from reactive arthritis, some motif variants were previously reported.

Molecular-barcoded quantitative 5'-RACE produced these TCR beta libraries. TCRdb reprocessed the 5' RACE reads with MiXCR, giving one entry per CDR3 protein. The sample lists approximately 42,000 distinct CDR3 sequences; about 4.2% were seen once. The V gene end was trimmed by 2 bases and the J gene end by 3 bases; junction bases not matched to a gene: 6. Per germline, CDR1 SGDLS and CDR2 YYNGEE. This CDR3 is 16 amino acids long. This clonotype is medium-sized by share. The antigen remains undetermined. The sequence came from a female donor with ankylosing spondylitis or in good health (not recorded which). The chain recombines TRBV9 with TRBJ2-1; 9 nucleotides agree with TRBD1. Sequencing input: blood, either unsorted or a sorted T cell fraction (not recorded which). Here the CDR3 DNA reads TGTGCCAGCAGCGTGGACAGGGGCGATTACTACAATGAGCAGTTCTTC. Its translation is CASSVDRGDYYNEQFF.